This TCR beta chain is from a study of cytomegalovirus exposure and HLA in healthy donors. Study-wide results and limits: An ancestry cluster, one associated with Asian ancestry, reportedly showed fewer N-insertions than the approximately 720-donor mean in a later analysis.

The germline V gene encodes CDR1 MNHNY and CDR2 SVGAGI (reference sequence). Trimming shortened V by 7 bases and J by 1 base, and 10 bases separated the two germline ends. This CDR3 spans 13 amino acids. PCR used 60 Vbeta primers and 13 Jbeta primers. Assay: immunoSEQ multiplex PCR; the TCRdb copy retains only in-frame clones and omits some. The sample includes approximately 110,000 clones, roughly 70% of them seen just once. Remarks on this clone: The antigen remains undetermined.

The clonotype originates from a middle-aged man in good health and CMV-seropositive. The J gene is TRBJ2-5, the V gene TRBV6-6; D remains unclear. Sequenced sample: PBMCs. The CDR3 coding sequence is TGTGCCAGCACCTCACAGTCCCAAGAGACCCAGTACTTC. Translated: CASTSQSQETQYF.